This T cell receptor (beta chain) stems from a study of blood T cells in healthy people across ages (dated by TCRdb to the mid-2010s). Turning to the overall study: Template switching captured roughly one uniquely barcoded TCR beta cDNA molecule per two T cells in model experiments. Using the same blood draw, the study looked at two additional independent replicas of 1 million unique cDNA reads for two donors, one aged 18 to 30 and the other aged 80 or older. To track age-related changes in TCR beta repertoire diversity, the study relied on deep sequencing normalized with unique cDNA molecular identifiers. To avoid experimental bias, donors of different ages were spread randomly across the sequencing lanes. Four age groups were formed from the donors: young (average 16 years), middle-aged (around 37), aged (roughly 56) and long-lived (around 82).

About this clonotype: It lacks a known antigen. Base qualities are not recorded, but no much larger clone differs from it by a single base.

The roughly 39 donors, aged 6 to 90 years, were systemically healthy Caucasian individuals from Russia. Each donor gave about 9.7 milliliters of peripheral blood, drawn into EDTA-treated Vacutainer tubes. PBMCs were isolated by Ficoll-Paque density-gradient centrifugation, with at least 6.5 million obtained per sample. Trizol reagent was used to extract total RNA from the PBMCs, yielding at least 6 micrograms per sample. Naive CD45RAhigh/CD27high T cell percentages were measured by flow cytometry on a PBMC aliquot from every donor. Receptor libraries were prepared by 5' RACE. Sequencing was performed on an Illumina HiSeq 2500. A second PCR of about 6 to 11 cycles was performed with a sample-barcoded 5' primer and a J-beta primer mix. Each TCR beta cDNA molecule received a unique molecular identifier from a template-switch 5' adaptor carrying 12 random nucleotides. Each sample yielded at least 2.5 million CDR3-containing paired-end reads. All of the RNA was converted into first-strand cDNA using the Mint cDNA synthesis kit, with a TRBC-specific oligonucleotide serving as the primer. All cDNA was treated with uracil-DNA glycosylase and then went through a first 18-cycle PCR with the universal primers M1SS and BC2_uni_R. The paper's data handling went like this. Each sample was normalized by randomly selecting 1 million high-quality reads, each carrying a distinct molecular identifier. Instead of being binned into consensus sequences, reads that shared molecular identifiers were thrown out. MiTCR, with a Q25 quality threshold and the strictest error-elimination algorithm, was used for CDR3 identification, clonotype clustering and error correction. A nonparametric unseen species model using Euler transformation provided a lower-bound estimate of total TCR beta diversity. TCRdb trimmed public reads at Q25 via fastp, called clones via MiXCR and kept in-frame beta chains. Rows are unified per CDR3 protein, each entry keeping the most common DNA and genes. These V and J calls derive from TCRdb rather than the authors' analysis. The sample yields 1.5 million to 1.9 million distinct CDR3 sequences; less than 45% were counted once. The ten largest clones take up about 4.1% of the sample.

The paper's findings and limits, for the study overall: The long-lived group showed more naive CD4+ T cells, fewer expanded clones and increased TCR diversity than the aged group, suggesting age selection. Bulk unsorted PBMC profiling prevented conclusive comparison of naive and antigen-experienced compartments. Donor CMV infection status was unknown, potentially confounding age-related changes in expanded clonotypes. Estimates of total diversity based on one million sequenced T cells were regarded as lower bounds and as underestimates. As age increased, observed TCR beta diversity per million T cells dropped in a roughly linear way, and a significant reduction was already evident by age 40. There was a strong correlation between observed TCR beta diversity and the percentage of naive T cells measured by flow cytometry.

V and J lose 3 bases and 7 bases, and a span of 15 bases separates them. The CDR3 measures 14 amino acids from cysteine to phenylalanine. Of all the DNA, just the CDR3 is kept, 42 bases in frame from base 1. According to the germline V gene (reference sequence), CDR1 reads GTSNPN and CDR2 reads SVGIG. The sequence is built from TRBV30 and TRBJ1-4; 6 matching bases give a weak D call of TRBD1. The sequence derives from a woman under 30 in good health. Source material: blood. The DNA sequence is TGTGCCTGGAGGGGAATCAGGGGCCGTGAAAAACTGTTTTTT. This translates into CAWRGIRGREKLFF.